These 2 T cell receptor beta chains originate from one sample sequenced in a study of blood T cells in healthy people across ages. Alongside a J-beta primer mix, a sample-barcoded 5' primer served in a second PCR lasting about 7 to 12 cycles. MiXCR, applied by TCRdb to the 5' RACE reads, yields one record per CDR3 protein. The sample comprises over 600,000 distinct CDR3 sequences, roughly three fifths of which are singletons, and about a quarter rests with the top ten. The sample consisted of blood. The source is a middle-aged man in good health.

This clonotype was observed at least ten times. The chain couples TRBV2 to TRBJ2-7; D is possibly TRBD1 (6 bases). The V gene lost 7 bases and the J gene lost 6 bases, with 25 bases spanning the gap. The germline V gene encodes CDR1 SNHLY and CDR2 FYNNEI. There are 16 residues in the CDR3. The CDR3 DNA reads as TGTGCCAGCACCGTAAGCCGCCAGGGGCCCCTGGGCGAGCAGTACTTC. Translated: CASTVSRQGPLGEQYF.

The chain uses TRBV20-1 and TRBJ2-1, with D uncertain. With 0 bases removed from V and 6 bases from J, the gap between germline ends came to 18 bases. CDR1 DFQATT and CDR2 SNEGSKA come from the germline V gene (reference sequence). The CDR3 has 16 amino acids. CDR3 DNA sequence: TGCAGTGCTAGAGACCCCTTCGGCCCCACGACCAATGAGCAGTTCTTC. Residues: CSARDPFGPTTNEQFF.